Shown below are 24 T cell receptor beta chains from a single sample sequenced in a study of blood T cells in healthy people across ages (dated by TCRdb to between 2014 and 2017). The library was produced with 5' RACE. This sample was sequenced with an Illumina HiSeq 2500. The second PCR ran for about 6 to 12 cycles and used a J-beta primer mix along with a sample-barcoded 5' primer. TCRdb reprocessed the public reads (quality trimming at Q25 with fastp, clone calling with MiXCR) and kept in-frame beta chains. When rows share a CDR3 protein, they turn into one entry using the most common DNA and genes. This sample is represented by around 1.5 million distinct CDR3 sequences; approximately 60% of them were singletons. The ten top clones hold over 5% of the sample. The sequenced material came from blood. These receptors all come from a man in his late teens or twenties in good health.

The V gene is TRBV7-9, the J gene TRBJ2-6; D is unresolved. The germline CDR1 and CDR2 sequences are SEHNR and FQNEAQ (reference sequence). CDR3 length equals 16 residues. Trimming removed 5 bases at V and 2 bases at J, with 13 bases between. This CDR3 reads CASSDDLTPGANVLTF. The CDR3 DNA follows: TGTGCCAGCAGCGACGACTTGACTCCTGGGGCCAACGTCCTGACTTTC. The full variable domain, with the rest looked up from reference TRBV7-9 and TRBJ2-6, is DTGVSQNPRHKITKRGQNVTFRCDPISEHNRLYWYRQTLGQGPEFLTYFQNEAQLEKSRLLSDRFSAERPKGSFSTLEIQRTEQGDSAMYLCASSDDLTPGANVLTFGAGSRLTVL.

The chain is built from TRBV11-2 and TRBJ2-1; D is undetermined. V was trimmed by 1 base and J by 10 bases, leaving 11 bases between them. The CDR3 loop spans 13 amino acids. Germline V gene data show CDR1 as SGHAT and CDR2 as FQNNGV. As DNA, the CDR3 is TGTGCCAGCAGCTTAGTAGTGGGCCCAGAGCAGTTCTTC. It yields the protein CASSLVVGPEQFF.

This chain uses TRBV11-2 with TRBJ1-1, with D tentatively TRBD1 (5 bases). Germline loops: CDR1 SGHAT, CDR2 FQNNGV. The CDR3 has 13 amino acids. Trimming removed 4 bases from V and 4 bases from J, with 10 bases in between. The CDR3 loop is CASSWGKRTEAFF. Here the CDR3 DNA reads TGTGCCAGCAGCTGGGGGAAGCGCACTGAAGCTTTCTTT. The full variable domain, with the rest looked up from reference TRBV11-2 and TRBJ1-1, is EAGVAQSPRYKIIEKRQSVAFWCNPISGHATLYWYQQILGQGPKLLIQFQNNGVVDDSQLPKDRFSAERLKGVDSTLKIQPAKLEDSAVYLCASSWGKRTEAFFGQGTRLTVV.

This clonotype came up many times. The J gene is TRBJ2-7, the V gene TRBV4-1, with 8 bases aligning to TRBD2. From germline, CDR1 is MGHRA and CDR2 YSYEKL. The CDR3 totals 16 residues. V shed 3 bases and J 5 bases; nucleotides not matched to a gene: 12. The CDR3 region is CASSHGGLGVSHEQYF. For the CDR3, the DNA is TGCGCCAGCAGCCATGGGGGACTAGGGGTGTCCCACGAGCAGTACTTC.

This clonotype came up once. The V and J genes are TRBV7-9 and TRBJ1-6; D gene unclear. The CDR3 sequence is 12 residues long. Germline CDR1 and CDR2: SEHNR and FQNEAQ (reference sequence). Trimming left V 1 base short and J 10 bases short, with 5 bases between. The CDR3: CASSLVVSPLHF. The CDR3 DNA reads TGTGCCAGCAGCTTAGTAGTATCACCCCTCCACTTT.

This clonotype came up a few times. V gene TRBV7-9 combines with J gene TRBJ1-6; a possible D gene is TRBD1 (5 bases). Looked up from germline, CDR1 is SEHNR and CDR2 is FQNEAQ (reference sequence). CDR3 length: 15 residues. With 3 bases removed from V and 8 bases from J, the gap between germline ends came to 14 bases. The CDR3 coding sequence is TGTGCCAGCAGCTTCTCTTCAGGGATGGATTCACCCCTCCACTTT. This codes for CASSFSSGMDSPLHF.

The rearrangement links TRBV5-1 to TRBJ2-3, with 7 bases aligning to TRBD2. V lost 4 bases, J lost 4 bases, and 9 bases stayed unmatched. The CDR3 length is 15 residues. Germline V gene data show CDR1 as SGHRS and CDR2 as YFSETQ. The CDR3 nucleotides are TGCGCCAGCAGCGTCGCCGGGGGGAGCCCAGATACGCAGTATTTT. Protein: CASSVAGGSPDTQYF.

The chain's CDR3 is CASSPLGLAGSYEQYF. The DNA for the CDR3 is TGTGCCAGCAGTCCCCTGGGACTAGCGGGATCCTACGAGCAGTACTTC. This chain links TRBV27 with TRBJ2-7; 13 nucleotides match TRBD2. After removal of 5 bases from V and 1 base from J, the junction contained 5 bases not matched to a gene. The germline V gene has CDR1 MNHEY and CDR2 SMNVEV (reference sequence). The CDR3 sequence is 16 residues long.

The rearrangement links TRBV10-3 to TRBJ2-1, with 7 bases fitting TRBD2. The CDR3 has 16 amino acids. V trimming: 6 bases; J trimming: 4 bases; junction bases outside the gene matches: 12. Germline CDR1 ENHRY, CDR2 SYGVKD. The CDR3 loop reads CAISLTGGEAYNEQFF. Here the CDR3 DNA reads TGTGCCATCAGCCTCACTGGGGGGGAAGCTTACAATGAGCAGTTCTTC.

The V call is TRBV6-1, the J call TRBJ2-3, with 8 bases lining up with TRBD2. The CDR3 has 16 amino acids. Germline-derived CDR1 and CDR2 are MNHNS and SASEGT. The V segment lost 6 bases and the J segment 2 bases; nucleotides outside the gene matches: 10. The CDR3 loop reads CASRGSGGLYTDTQYF. Here the CDR3 DNA reads TGTGCCAGCAGGGGAAGCGGGGGACTATACACAGATACGCAGTATTTT.

V gene TRBV11-2 combines with J gene TRBJ1-1; weak D call: TRBD1 (5 bases). Between the trimmed V and J ends, which lost 8 bases and 3 bases, there was a span of 16 bases. Germline loops: CDR1 SGHAT, CDR2 FQNNGV. This CDR3 is built from 14 residues. In DNA, the CDR3 is TGTGCCAGCGGAAGGGACGCGCCCTACACTGAAGCTTTCTTT. Translation gives CASGRDAPYTEAFF.

J is TRBJ2-1 and V is TRBV5-1; 9 nucleotides agree with TRBD2. CDR3 length equals 15 residues. Germline CDR1 is SGHRS and CDR2 is YFSETQ. V lost 4 bases to trimming and J lost 5 bases; unmatched junction nucleotides: 7. In DNA form, the CDR3 reads TGCGCCAGCAGCCCGGCCGTAGCGGGGGACAATGAGCAGTTCTTC. Its translation is CASSPAVAGDNEQFF.

The sample holds one count of this clonotype. The chain is built from TRBV20-1 and TRBJ1-2; TRBD1 agrees at 10 bases. CDR3 length: 14 amino acids. The germline V gene has CDR1 DFQATT and CDR2 SNEGSKA (reference sequence). The V segment lost 6 bases and the J segment 2 bases; nucleotides outside the gene matches: 6. The CDR3 spells CSAKGQGKNYGYTF. The CDR3 region has the DNA TGCAGTGCAAAGGGACAGGGGAAAAACTATGGCTACACCTTC.

The chain employs TRBV18 and TRBJ2-5; TRBD1 aligns across 7 bases. The J call may be incorrect, as the DNA end agrees better with TRBJ2-7. The CDR3 is 16 residues long. Per germline, CDR1 KGHSH and CDR2 LQKENI. The CDR3 coding sequence is TGTGCCAGCTCACCAGACGACAGGGACCCCTACTACGAGCAGTACTTC. This translates into CASSPDDRDPYYEQYF.

DNA of the CDR3: TGCAGTGCCTATCAGGGGAGCTCCTACGAGCAGTACTTC. Translated, it gives CSAYQGSSYEQYF. The V gene is TRBV20-1, the J gene TRBJ2-7; D perhaps matches TRBD1 (6 bases). The CDR3 totals 13 residues. Germline loops: CDR1 DFQATT, CDR2 SNEGSKA (reference sequence). The V end was cut by 6 bases, the J end by 0 bases, with 12 bases between.

This clonotype was observed once. This rearrangement joins TRBV2 to TRBJ2-2, with D perhaps matching TRBD1 (5 bases). There are 15 residues in the CDR3. Germline lookup yields CDR1 SNHLY and CDR2 FYNNEI. Trimming removed 4 bases from V and 0 bases from J, with 9 bases in between. CDR3 residues: CASSAMTANTGELFF. The CDR3 DNA reads as TGTGCCAGCAGTGCCATGACAGCGAACACCGGGGAGCTGTTTTTT. The whole variable domain, filled in from reference TRBV2 and TRBJ2-2, reads EPEVTQTPSHQVTQMGQEVILRCVPISNHLYFYWYRQILGQKVEFLVSFYNNEISEKSEIFDDQFSVERPDGSNFTLKIRSTKLEDSAMYFCASSAMTANTGELFFGEGSRLTVL.

The V gene is TRBV2, the J gene TRBJ2-3, with 11 bases fitting TRBD2. The germline CDR1 and CDR2 sequences are SNHLY and FYNNEI. This CDR3 comprises 15 residues. V shed 3 bases and J 8 bases; nucleotides not matched to a gene: 7. CDR3 loop: CASSDSSGRVGTQYF. CDR3 DNA: TGTGCCAGCAGTGACAGTAGCGGGAGGGTTGGTACGCAGTATTTT.

This clonotype was seen a few times. This chain links TRBV12-3 or TRBV12-4 with TRBJ2-4; D is possibly TRBD2 (7 bases). CDR3 size: 13 residues. V dropped 7 bases and J dropped 8 bases, with 15 bases sitting between them. The CDR3 bases are TGTGCCAGCAACGGGGGGCTAATGGACATTCAGTACTTC. Its translation is CASNGGLMDIQYF.

This clonotype was counted only a few times. This chain links TRBV2 with TRBJ2-2; maybe TRBD1 (5 bases). CDR3 length equals 13 residues. In germline, CDR1 is SNHLY, CDR2 FYNNEI. Between the trimmed V and J ends, which lost 6 bases and 9 bases, there was a span of 14 bases. CDR3 region: CASSVGDFRELFF. The CDR3 coding sequence is TGTGCCAGCAGCGTAGGGGATTTCCGGGAGCTGTTTTTT.

The chain links TRBV29-1 to TRBJ2-4; the D gene is possibly TRBD2 (6 bases). The J call may be incorrect, as the DNA end agrees better with TRBJ2-7. The CDR3 extends over 12 amino acids. CDR1 and CDR2 (germline): SQVTM, ANQGSEA. The CDR3 reads CSAPGTFYEQYF. The CDR3 bases are TGCAGCGCCCCTGGGACTTTCTACGAGCAGTACTTC.

The V and J genes are TRBV7-6 and TRBJ2-7; TRBD2 matches at 8 bases. CDR3 size: 19 residues. The germline V gene encodes CDR1 SGHVS and CDR2 FNYEAQ. The J segment lost 6 bases and the V segment lost 3 bases, leaving 22 bases of the junction unmatched. CDR3 bases: TGTGCCAGCAGCTTTCGCCTGGTTGGGCGGGAGGCATCCCCTCTCGAGCAGTACTTC. It encodes CASSFRLVGREASPLEQYF.

The J gene is TRBJ2-1, the V gene TRBV6-2 or TRBV6-3; D call uncertain. The germline V gene encodes CDR1 MNHEY and CDR2 SVGEGT. The V end lost 6 bases, the J end lost 12 bases, and 15 bases lay between the germline ends. This CDR3 is built from 12 residues. The CDR3 is CASSRVAGSQFF. The CDR3 DNA reads as TGTGCCAGCAGCCGAGTTGCTGGCTCGCAGTTCTTC.

V gene TRBV20-1 combines with J gene TRBJ1-3; no firm D call. V was pared by 0 bases and J by 2 bases, with 5 bases between. Germline CDR1 reads DFQATT; CDR2 reads SNEGSKA (reference sequence). The CDR3 has 13 amino acids. CDR3 sequence (DNA): TGCAGTGCTAGAGATCCGGCTGGAAACACCATATATTTT. Protein: CSARDPAGNTIYF.

The chain combines TRBV20-1 with TRBJ2-5; 9 bases align to TRBD1. CDR3 length: 15 amino acids. Looked up from germline, CDR1 is DFQATT and CDR2 is SNEGSKA (reference sequence). The V segment lost 3 bases and the J segment 4 bases; nucleotides outside the gene matches: 9. The CDR3, as DNA: TGCAGTGCTAGTGTGGTACAGGGGGCTCCAGAGACCCAGTACTTC. The encoded protein is CSASVVQGAPETQYF.